Listed here are 13 T cell receptor beta chains from one sample, sequenced in a study of blood T cell repertoires in COVID-19 (dated by TCRdb to 2020 to 2022). The library was made by the immunoSEQ multiplex PCR assay. Held by TCRdb, this immuneACCESS table contains in-frame sequences only and omits some clones. Under half of the omission traces to an unresolved V gene where checked; the cause of the rest is unknown. Recorded for this sample are more than 60,000 clones; 80% to 90% of them occurred a single time. Jointly, the top ten make up around 4.4% of the sample. The specimen sequenced was peripheral blood. These receptors were collected from a man aged 50-60 years with active COVID-19.

The chain carries TRBV2 and TRBJ2-3, with D perhaps matching TRBD2 (5 bases). V was clipped by 8 bases and J by 4 bases, with 13 bases between them. Germline V gene data show CDR1 as SNHLY and CDR2 as FYNNEI. The CDR3 covers 13 residues. Written as DNA, the CDR3 is TGTGCCAGCTTCCTCGGGAAAGCAGATACGCAGTATTTT. This codes for CASFLGKADTQYF.

Of note for this clone: A read error may be the cause here, since a much bigger clone is one base away. V and J are TRBV2 and TRBJ2-7; 10 positions agree with TRBD1. CDR3 length: 15 residues. From germline, CDR1 is SNHLY and CDR2 FYNNEI. The CDR3 loop reads CAGRTGGRLLSEQYF. CDR3 DNA: TGTGCCGGCAGGACAGGGGGACGGCTCCTTTCCGAGCAGTACTTC.

This clone came up a few times. The chain recombines TRBV6-2 or TRBV6-3 with TRBJ1-2; 10 nucleotides line up with TRBD1. The CDR3 extends over 15 amino acids. V shed 1 base and J 7 bases; nucleotides not matched to a gene: 6. The germline V gene encodes CDR1 MNHEY and CDR2 SVGEGT. The CDR3 sequence is CASSYWDRGQGGYTF. In DNA, the CDR3 is TGTGCCAGCAGTTACTGGGACAGGGGACAAGGTGGCTACACCTTC.

This chain links TRBV7-9 with TRBJ2-7, with 9 bases lining up with TRBD1. Germline V gene data show CDR1 as SEHNR and CDR2 as FQNEAQ (reference sequence). Germline trimming cut 5 bases from V and 2 bases from J; bases unmatched to any gene: 7. The CDR3 spans 15 residues. CDR3 residues: CASSAGTGSTYEQYF. DNA of the CDR3: TGTGCCAGCAGCGCGGGGACAGGGTCTACCTACGAGCAGTACTTC.

The V call is TRBV19, the J call TRBJ1-5; no clear D gene. This CDR3 is built from 15 residues. Between the trimmed V and J ends, which lost 2 bases and 0 bases, there was a span of 8 bases. The germline CDR1 and CDR2 sequences are LNHDA and SQIVND (reference sequence). This chain's CDR3 is CASSITVPSNQPQHF. The CDR3 DNA sequence: TGTGCCAGTAGTATAACAGTCCCTAGCAATCAGCCCCAGCATTTT. The full variable domain, rest sourced from reference TRBV19 and TRBJ1-5, is DGGITQSPKYLFRKEGQNVTLSCEQNLNHDAMYWYRQDPGQGLRLIYYSQIVNDFQKGDIAEGYSVSREKKESFPLTVTSAQKNPTAFYLCASSITVPSNQPQHFGDGTRLSIL.

The rearrangement joins TRBV4-1 to TRBJ2-3, with D uncertain. The CDR3 contains 17 residues. Germline assignment: CDR1 MGHRA and CDR2 YSYEKL. The V gene lost 3 bases and the J gene lost 2 bases, with 18 bases spanning the gap. The CDR3: CASSQRNYNFPTDTQYF. In nucleotides, the CDR3 is TGCGCCAGCAGCCAGAGGAACTACAACTTCCCCACAGATACGCAGTATTTT.

The genes are TRBV9 and TRBJ2-3; TRBD2 matches at 10 bases. Germline CDR1 reads SGDLS; CDR2 reads YYNGEE. V lost 0 bases to trimming and J lost 0 bases; unmatched junction nucleotides: 1. The CDR3 loop spans 16 amino acids. The CDR3 bases are TGTGCCAGCAGCGTAGGGACTAGCGGAAGCACAGATACGCAGTATTTT. It is translated as CASSVGTSGSTDTQYF.

V usage is TRBV19 and J usage is TRBJ1-1; maybe TRBD1 (5 bases). The CDR3 has 14 amino acids. Germline lookup yields CDR1 LNHDA and CDR2 SQIVND (reference sequence). V was clipped by 2 bases and J by 1 base, with 8 bases between them. CDR3 sequence: CASSIRQTNTEAFF. The CDR3 DNA follows: TGTGCCAGTAGTATAAGACAGACGAACACTGAAGCTTTCTTT.

The rearrangement links TRBV3-1 (or the pseudogene TRBV3-2) to TRBJ1-2, with D perhaps matching TRBD1 (5 bases). The CDR3 loop spans 12 amino acids. The ends were cut back, 6 bases at V and 2 bases at J, with 7 bases in the middle. CDR1 is LGHDT and CDR2 is YNNKEL in the germline V gene (reference sequence). This CDR3 reads CASSPGNYGYTF. As DNA, the CDR3 is TGTGCCAGCAGTCCAGGGAACTATGGCTACACCTTC.

This sequence joins TRBV12-5 and TRBJ1-1, with a tentative D call TRBD1 (5 bases). The CDR3 totals 13 residues. Germline CDR1 and CDR2: LGHNT and FRNRAP. Trimming took 5 bases from V and 3 from J, leaving 10 bases between them. CDR3 loop: CASGEDSYTEAFF. In DNA, the CDR3 is TGTGCTAGTGGTGAAGACAGCTACACTGAAGCTTTCTTT.

The genes are TRBV6-5 and TRBJ2-7, with TRBD2 matching over 8 bases. CDR1 and CDR2 from the germline V gene are MNHEY and SVGAGI. V lost 7 bases, J lost 6 bases, and 11 bases stayed unmatched. The CDR3 has 14 amino acids. The CDR3 spells CASTKSGGRTEQYF. CDR3 sequence (DNA): TGTGCCAGCACCAAGTCGGGGGGGCGAACCGAGCAGTACTTC.

The rearrangement links TRBV13 to TRBJ1-6; D gene ambiguous. Trimming cost V 6 bases and J 13 bases, with 13 bases left between them. This CDR3 has 12 amino acids. Per germline, CDR1 PRHDT and CDR2 FYEKMQ (reference sequence). The CDR3 is CASRLEGYPLHF. The CDR3 region has the DNA TGTGCCAGCAGATTGGAGGGATACCCCCTCCACTTT.

The rearrangement links TRBV28 to TRBJ2-7; TRBD2 aligns across 9 bases. The junction had 5 bases not matched to a gene; V was cut back by 2 bases and J by 6 bases. Germline loops: CDR1 MDHEN, CDR2 SYDVKM. The length of the CDR3 is 14 residues. CDR3 in DNA: TGTGCCAGCAGTTTAGGCGGGAGGGGAGGCGAGCAGTACTTC. Translation: CASSLGGRGGEQYF.